This entry is about one TCR beta chain. Its antigen remains unidentified. Library preparation employed the immunoSEQ multiplex PCR assay. For the multiplex PCR, a mixture combining 60 forward primers for TCR Vbeta segments and 13 reverse primers for TCR Jbeta segments was used. Amplification of the CDR3 region of rearranged TCR beta genes was performed with a multiplex PCR assay on genomic DNA. On the Illumina HiSeq System, the amplified TCR beta libraries were sequenced as 87-base-pair reads. Processing in the source paper ran as follows. A later analysis tallied tens of millions of unique TCR beta chains across the 600 to 700 repertoires, and about 12 million of those chains were shared by two or more donors. To remove PCR and sequencing errors, raw reads were error-corrected and collapsed into unique sequences using a nearest-neighbor algorithm that merged closely related sequences. CDR3 sequences were aligned to IMGT reference sequences to assign V, D and J gene segments. For a sequence to be retained, a match of at least six nucleotides to both a V gene segment and a J gene segment was required. A rearrangement was called productive if the CDR3 had no stop codons and remained in frame with V and J, and every other rearrangement was called non-productive. Following IMGT convention, CDR3 was defined as the stretch from the second conserved V-encoded cysteine to the conserved J-encoded phenylalanine. In an earlier analysis of approximately 500 of the donors, sequences lacking an unambiguous match to a single V gene segment were excluded. An earlier analysis of fewer than 750 of the donors called V segments functional above 56.7% productive rearrangements and segregating when the between-donor standard deviation exceeded 5%. A statistical classification framework was built to diagnose cytomegalovirus status from the catalog of TCR beta chain sequences. A later analysis assigned V and J genes by comparing TCR nucleotide sequences with IMGT/GENE-DB human TR gene sequences. The TCRdist pipeline was used in a later analysis to assign CDR3 sequences and most-parsimonious VDJ recombination scenarios. A later analysis defined each TCR beta chain by its CDR3 amino acid sequence plus V-gene family, and excluded reads lacking a unique V-gene family. A later analysis removed several hundred highly shared, low-generation-probability nucleotide sequences to deal with suspected cross-contamination and a sequencing artifact. A later analysis calculated a clonal expansion index for each public chain from normalized within-repertoire ranks of inferred template counts. Generation probabilities in a later analysis came from a VDJ recombination model fitted to out-of-frame rearrangements, and those results were checked against IGoR. In a later analysis, TCR-TCR, TCR-HLA and TCR-CMV co-occurrence was scored with hypergeometric tests, and a repertoire-size bias correction was applied to TCR pairs. False discovery rates were estimated in a later analysis by permuting HLA or CMV assignments 20 times. A later analysis grouped co-occurring TCRs with DBSCAN, adding TCRdist sequence similarity when clustering within HLA-allele-positive subsets. Repertoires with fewer than 30,000 or more than 120,000 public chains were left out of co-occurrence clustering, as were a handful of repertoires with anomalous nucleotide sharing. Held by TCRdb, this immuneACCESS table contains in-frame sequences only and omits some clones. Under half of the omission traces to an unresolved V gene where checked; the cause of the rest is unknown. That table furnishes V, J and clone size, whereas the DNA furnished D and trimming. This sample's table contains 150,000 to 200,000 clones. The ten largest account for 6.5% of the sample.

This specimen comes from a study of cytomegalovirus exposure and HLA in healthy donors (dated by TCRdb to the late 2010s). Notes on the research overall: In an earlier analysis of 587 of the donors, about 260 Gb of sequence data and 117 million unique TCR beta sequences from 180 million or so T cells were reported. Every repertoire in the discovery cohort had been generated on one and the same sequencing platform. To study patterns of TCR occurrence, a later analysis re-analyzed previously published TCR beta repertoires from 650 to 750 donors and added high-resolution HLA genotyping. The study aimed to test whether cataloging public T cell receptors could reveal signatures of past pathogen exposure. Donor age, sex, ethnicity and CMV serostatus were compiled together with the repertoire data. Roughly 5 DR-DQ haplotypes were treated as single units for association and clustering because of strong linkage in the cohort. Typing coverage differed by locus: A, B, C, DRB1 and DQB1 were typed in roughly 620-630 donors, DQA1 in about 500, DPA1 in 606, and DPB1 in just under 480. In an earlier analysis of 587 of the donors, high-throughput TCR beta sequencing was used to judge whether each TCR beta V gene segment behaved as functional or pseudogenic. On average, roughly 240,000 unique TCR beta nucleotide sequences were sequenced per donor among some 430 genotyped donors of the cohort, with 15% to 20% of those sequences being non-productive. HLA typing included class I and class II loci at four-digit resolution. A later genetic analysis took genome-wide SNP genotypes for about 55% of the roughly 700 donors and used that subset as a discovery cohort. The genetic ancestry cluster associated with self-reported Caucasian donors included 65% to 90% of the roughly 360 genotyped donors. An early release that covered around 590 HLA-typed donors contained approximately 320 gigabases of sequencing data and about 93 million unique TCR sequences. The study combined high-throughput TCR immunosequencing, statistical association of individual TCRs with disease status, and machine learning to predict cytomegalovirus infection status. In the later analysis, no new phenotypic data were used to find candidate immune exposures; instead, reliance was placed on TCR beta sequences and their occurrence across donors. Besides the first cohort of around 700 subjects, a separate validation cohort made up of roughly 120 different subjects was used. The study used immunosequencing to profile the T cell repertoires of 600 to 850 subjects and linked those repertoires to cytomegalovirus serostatus. What the study reported, not specific to this receptor: Roughly uniform sequencing depth across donors was assumed in presence/absence analyses, although this assumption may not hold. The authors suggested that the approach could potentially be extended to other disease states and immunological phenotypes. Because some donors lacked HLA typing at each locus, the association tests relied only on the typed subset. The classifier was reported to diagnose cytomegalovirus status with high specificity and sensitivity in both the original cohort and the validation cohort. Assigning TCR associations to individual alleles was difficult when HLA alleles, especially DR and DQ, strongly co-occurred. A few of the identified cytomegalovirus-associated TCR beta chains were confirmed in vitro to be specific for cytomegalovirus antigens. In a later analysis, most CMV-associated TCR beta chains were found to appear HLA-restricted, with HLA associations seemingly driven largely by CMV exposure. V-gene and J-gene trimming of TCR beta chains was associated with a missense DCLRE1C variant in a later genetic analysis, and the association was replicated in an independent cohort. A further reported finding was that TCR beta sequences accurately predicted the HLA-A and HLA-B alleles for most subjects in the first cohort. Compared with the roughly 720-donor mean, donors in an Asian-associated ancestry cluster had fewer N-insertions in productive TCRs, according to a later genetic analysis. Broadly in line with IMGT annotations, most TCR beta V segments showed up in productive rearrangements about 87% or about 30% of the time in an earlier analysis of about 500 of the donors. The only immune exposure information available for the cohort was CMV serostatus. Most TCR sequences were seen in very few donors, while some public TCRs were found in many individuals. In a later analysis, several top co-occurrence clusters were reported to appear linked to parvovirus B19, influenza, CMV and Epstein-Barr virus. Correlated functional status among segregating V segments might reflect linkage disequilibrium, but an unknown experimental factor could not be ruled out. This cohort had only TCR beta chains sequenced, and the lack of alpha or paired-chain data limited which features could be detected. A later analysis found that TCR association rates varied across HLA loci, with DRB1 alleles showing the most associated TCRs and HLA-C alleles the fewest. In the study, around 150 TCR beta chains were listed as associated with cytomegalovirus. Because counts were too low, roughly 18 rarely observed V segments, including chromosome 9 orphons, were left out of the earlier analysis of 500 to 650 of the donors. A later analysis associated 15,000 to 20,000 TCR beta sequences with specific HLA alleles at a false discovery rate of 0.05. In a later analysis, HLA-associated TCR beta chains showed more clonal expansion and lower generation probabilities than non-associated chains that were equally common. The sequencing pipeline was judged likely to have produced a cluster of highly shared sequence variants as a technical artifact.

In total, over 600 healthy bone marrow donors made up the cohort. At the time of sampling, every cohort member was nominally healthy, though immune exposures that went unrecorded were likely present. The donor tested CMV seronegative, placing the donor among the 350 or so seronegative members of the cohort. Each donor provided a peripheral blood sample, and peripheral blood mononuclear cells were used for TCR beta sequencing. The Qiagen DNeasy Blood Extraction Kit was used to extract genomic DNA from the blood cell samples. The sequencing input was PBMCs. The sequence derives from a man aged 30-40 years in good health and CMV-seronegative.

The CDR3 region reads CASSKGRGVEAFF. The DNA sequence is as follows: TGTGCCAGCAGCAAAGGGCGGGGAGTTGAAGCTTTCTTT. Recombination linked TRBV21-1 to TRBJ1-1. TRBV21-1 is a listed pseudogene. Measured from the cysteine to the phenylalanine, the CDR3 is 13 residues long. Only the CDR3 portion is preserved as DNA: 39 bases, with reading frame beginning at the first base.